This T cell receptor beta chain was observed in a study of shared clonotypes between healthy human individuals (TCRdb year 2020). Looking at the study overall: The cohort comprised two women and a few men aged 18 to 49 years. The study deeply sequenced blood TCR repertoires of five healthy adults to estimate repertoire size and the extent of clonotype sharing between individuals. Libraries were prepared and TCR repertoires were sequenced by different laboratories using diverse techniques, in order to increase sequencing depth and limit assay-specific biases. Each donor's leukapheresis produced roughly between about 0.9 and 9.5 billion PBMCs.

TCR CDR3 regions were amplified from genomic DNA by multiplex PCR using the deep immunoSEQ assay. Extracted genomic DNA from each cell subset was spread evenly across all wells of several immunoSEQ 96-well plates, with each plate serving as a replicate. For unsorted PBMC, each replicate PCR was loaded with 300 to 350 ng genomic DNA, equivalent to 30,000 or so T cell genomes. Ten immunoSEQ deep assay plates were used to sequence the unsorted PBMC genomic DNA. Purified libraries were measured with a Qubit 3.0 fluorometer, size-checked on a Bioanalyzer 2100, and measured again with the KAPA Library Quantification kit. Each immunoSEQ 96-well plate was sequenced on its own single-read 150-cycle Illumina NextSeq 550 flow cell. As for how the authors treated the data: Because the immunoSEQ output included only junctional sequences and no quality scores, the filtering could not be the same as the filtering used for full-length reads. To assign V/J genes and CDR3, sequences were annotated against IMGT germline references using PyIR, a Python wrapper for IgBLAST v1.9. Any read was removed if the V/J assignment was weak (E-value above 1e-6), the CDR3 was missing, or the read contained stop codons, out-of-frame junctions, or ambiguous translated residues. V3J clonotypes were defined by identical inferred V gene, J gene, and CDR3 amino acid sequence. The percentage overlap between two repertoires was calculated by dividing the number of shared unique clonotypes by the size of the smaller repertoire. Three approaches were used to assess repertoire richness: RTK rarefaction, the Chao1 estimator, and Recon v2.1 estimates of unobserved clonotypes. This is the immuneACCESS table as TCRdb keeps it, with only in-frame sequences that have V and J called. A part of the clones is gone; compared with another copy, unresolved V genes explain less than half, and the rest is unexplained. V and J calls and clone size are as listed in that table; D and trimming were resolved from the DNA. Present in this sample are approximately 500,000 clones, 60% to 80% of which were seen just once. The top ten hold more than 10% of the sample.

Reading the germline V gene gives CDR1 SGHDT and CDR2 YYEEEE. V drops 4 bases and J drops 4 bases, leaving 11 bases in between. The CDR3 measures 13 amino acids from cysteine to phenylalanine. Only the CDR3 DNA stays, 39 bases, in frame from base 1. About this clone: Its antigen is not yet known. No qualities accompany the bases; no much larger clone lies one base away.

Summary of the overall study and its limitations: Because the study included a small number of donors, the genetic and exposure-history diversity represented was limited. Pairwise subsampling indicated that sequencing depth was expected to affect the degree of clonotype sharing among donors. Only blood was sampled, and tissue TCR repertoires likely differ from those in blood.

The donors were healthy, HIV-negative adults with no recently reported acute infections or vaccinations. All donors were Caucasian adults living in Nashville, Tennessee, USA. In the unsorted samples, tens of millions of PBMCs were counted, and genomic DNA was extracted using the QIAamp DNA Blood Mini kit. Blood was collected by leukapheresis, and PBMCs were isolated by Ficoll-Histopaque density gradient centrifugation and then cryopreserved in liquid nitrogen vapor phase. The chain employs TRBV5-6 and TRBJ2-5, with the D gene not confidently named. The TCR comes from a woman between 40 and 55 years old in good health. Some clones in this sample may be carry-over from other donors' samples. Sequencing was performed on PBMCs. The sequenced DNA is TGTGCCAGCAGCCCGTATAATGGAGAGACCCAGTACTTC. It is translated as CASSPYNGETQYF.